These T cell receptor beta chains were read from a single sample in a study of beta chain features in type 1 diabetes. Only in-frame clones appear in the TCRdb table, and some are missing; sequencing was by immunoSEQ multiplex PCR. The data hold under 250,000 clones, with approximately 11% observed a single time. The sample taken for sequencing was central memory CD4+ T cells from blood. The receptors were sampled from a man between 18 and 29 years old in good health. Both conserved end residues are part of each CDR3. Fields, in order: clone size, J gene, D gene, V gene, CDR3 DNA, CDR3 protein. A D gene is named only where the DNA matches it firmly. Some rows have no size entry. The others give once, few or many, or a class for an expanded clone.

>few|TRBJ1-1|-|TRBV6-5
TGTGCCAGCATGCCCCTGTCGACGGGGACTGAAGCTTTCTTT
CASMPLSTGTEAFF
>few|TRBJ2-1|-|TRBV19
TGTGCCAGTACCCCGAGGGGGAAATCGTTCGATGAGCAGTTCTTC
CASTPRGKSFDEQFF
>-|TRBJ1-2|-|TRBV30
TGTGCCTGGAGTAGTCTGATGACAGTTAACTATGGCTACACCTTC
CAWSSLMTVNYGYTF
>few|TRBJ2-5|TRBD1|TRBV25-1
TGTGCCAGCACCAAGGCAGGGACAGGCCAAGAGACCCAGTACTTC
CASTKAGTGQETQYF
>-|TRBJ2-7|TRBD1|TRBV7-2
TGTGCCAGCAGCTTAGGGACAGGGGGCGGGTACGAGCAGTACTTC
CASSLGTGGGYEQYF
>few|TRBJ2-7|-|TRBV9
TGTGCCAGCAGCGTAGGGCCGGGACACCGCGAGCAGTACTTC
CASSVGPGHREQYF
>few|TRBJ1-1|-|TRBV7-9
TGTGCCAGCAGCTTGGTAAGGGAAGGAGCTTTCTTT
CASSLVREGAFF
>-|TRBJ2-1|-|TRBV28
TGTGCCGCGAGGGGTTCGAGCTCCTACAATGAGCAGTTCTTC
CAARGSSSYNEQFF
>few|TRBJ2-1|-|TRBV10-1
TGCGCCAGCAGCGCTCTAGGTAATGAGCAGTTCTTC
CASSALGNEQFF
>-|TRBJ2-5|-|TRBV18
TGTGCCAGCGCACGGAACCAGGGAGCCCAAGAGACCCAGTACTTC
CASARNQGAQETQYF
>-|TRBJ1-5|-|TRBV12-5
TGTGCTAGTGGTTTGGTTGAGTCAGGGCTCGGCAATCAGCCCCAGCATTTT
CASGLVESGLGNQPQHF
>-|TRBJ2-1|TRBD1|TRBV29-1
TGCAGCGTGGGCACAGGGGACCCCTACAATGAGCAGTTCTTC
CSVGTGDPYNEQFF
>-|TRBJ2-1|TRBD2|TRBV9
TGTGCCAGCAGCGCCGGAGGCGGCGGGAGAGGAAGCAATGAGCAGTTCTTC
CASSAGGGGRGSNEQFF
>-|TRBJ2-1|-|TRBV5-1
TGCGCCAGCAGCTTGGATCTCAATGAGCAGTTCTTC
CASSLDLNEQFF
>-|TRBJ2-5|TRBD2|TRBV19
TGTGCCAGTAGTATGACTAGCGGGATTGAGACCCAGTACTTC
CASSMTSGIETQYF
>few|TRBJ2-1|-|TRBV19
TGTGCCAGTAGGGTGGGGGACGAGTACAATGAGCAGTTCTTC
CASRVGDEYNEQFF
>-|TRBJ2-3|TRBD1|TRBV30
TGTGCCTGGAGTGTACGTTCCACAGGGGGCACGAATACGCAGTATTTT
CAWSVRSTGGTNTQYF
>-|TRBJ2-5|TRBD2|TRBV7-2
TGTGCCAGCAGCTTAGCCGGTAGAGCGGGAGATGTGGAGACCCAGTACTTC
CASSLAGRAGDVETQYF
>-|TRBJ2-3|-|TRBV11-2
TGTGCCAGCAGCCCCATCATCTCCGGGGCGGTTCGGACAGATACGCAGTATTTT
CASSPIISGAVRTDTQYF
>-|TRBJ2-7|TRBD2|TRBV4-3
TGCGCCAGCAGCCAAGATTGGACCGGGAGGCGCCCCTACGAGCAGTACTTC
CASSQDWTGRRPYEQYF
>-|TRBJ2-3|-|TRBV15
TGTGCCACCAGCAGAAGCACAGATACGCAGTATTTT
CATSRSTDTQYF
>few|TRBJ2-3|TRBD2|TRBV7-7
TGTGCTAGCAGCTCTAGCGGGAAGAGCACAGATACGCAGTATTTT
CASSSSGKSTDTQYF
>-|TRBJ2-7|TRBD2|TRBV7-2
TGTGCCAGCAGCCCCACCTACGGGCGGGAGGGAACCTACGAGCAGTACTTC
CASSPTYGREGTYEQYF
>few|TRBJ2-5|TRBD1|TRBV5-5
TGTGCCAGCAGCTTTCAGGGGGCCCAAGAGACCCAGTACTTC
CASSFQGAQETQYF
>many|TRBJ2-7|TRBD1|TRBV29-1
TGCAGCGGCGGGACAGGGTACTACGAGCAGTACTTC
CSGGTGYYEQYF
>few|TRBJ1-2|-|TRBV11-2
TGTGCCAGCAGCTTGGGTGAATCCTATGGCTACACCTTC
CASSLGESYGYTF
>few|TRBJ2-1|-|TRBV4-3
TGCGCCAGCAGCCCCACAGAGACGAAAATGGGTGAGCAGTTCTTC
CASSPTETKMGEQFF
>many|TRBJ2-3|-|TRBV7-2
TGTGCCAGCAGTGCAGGGGCAGATACGCAGTATTTT
CASSAGADTQYF
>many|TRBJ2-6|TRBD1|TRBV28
TGTGCCAGCAGTTCCGGGACAGGGATAACCTCTGGGGCCAACGTCCTGACTTTC
CASSSGTGITSGANVLTF
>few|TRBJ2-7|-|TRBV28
TGTGCCAGCAGCCTCGTTTATCACGAGCAGTACTTC
CASSLVYHEQYF
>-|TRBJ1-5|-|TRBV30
TGTGCCTGTAGCATGAAGGGGGACGTGAGTAATCAGCCCCAGCATTTT
CACSMKGDVSNQPQHF
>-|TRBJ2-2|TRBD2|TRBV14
TGTGCCAGCAGCCAACCCCAGGACGGGGAGGGCACCGGGGAGCTGTTTTTT
CASSQPQDGEGTGELFF
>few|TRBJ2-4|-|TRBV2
TGTGCCAGCAGTGAAGCGAGGACGTACATTCAGTACTTC
CASSEARTYIQYF
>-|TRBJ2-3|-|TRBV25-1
TGTGCCAGCAGTGAATCGACAGACACGCAGTATTTT
CASSESTDTQYF
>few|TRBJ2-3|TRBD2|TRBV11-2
TGTGCCAGCAGTTCGCGGACTAGCAGCACAGATACGCAGTATTTT
CASSSRTSSTDTQYF
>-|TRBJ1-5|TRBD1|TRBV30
TGTGCCTGGAGTTTCGGACAGGGGATCTATCAGCCCCAGCATTTT
CAWSFGQGIYQPQHF
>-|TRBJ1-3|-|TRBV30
TGTGCCTGGAGGATGGGCTCTGGAAACACCATATATTTT
CAWRMGSGNTIYF
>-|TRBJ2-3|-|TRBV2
TGTGCCAGCACCAATAGGGATACGCAGTATTTT
CASTNRDTQYF
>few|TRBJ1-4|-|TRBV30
TGTGCCTGGAGTCCGGGACTCAATAATGAAAAACTGTTTTTT
CAWSPGLNNEKLFF
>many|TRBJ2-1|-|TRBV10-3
TGTGCCATCGGTGAGAGGGCCTCCTACAATGAGCAGTTCTTC
CAIGERASYNEQFF
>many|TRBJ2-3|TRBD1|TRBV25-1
TGTGCCAGCAGTGTAGGGGGCCGGGGCACAGATACGCAGTATTTT
CASSVGGRGTDTQYF
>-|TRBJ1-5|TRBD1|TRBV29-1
TGCAGCGTCGACAGGGTGGGCAATCAGCCCCAGCATTTT
CSVDRVGNQPQHF
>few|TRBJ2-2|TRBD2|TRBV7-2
TGTGCCAGCAGCTGGGGACTAGCCGGGGAGCTGTTTTTT
CASSWGLAGELFF
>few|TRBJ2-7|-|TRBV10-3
TGTGCCATCAGTGATTTCGGAGGGGGCTACGAGCAGTACTTC
CAISDFGGGYEQYF
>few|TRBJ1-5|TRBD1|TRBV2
TGTGCCAGCAGTGTCGCAGGGGGGGGCAATCAGCCCCAGCATTTT
CASSVAGGGNQPQHF
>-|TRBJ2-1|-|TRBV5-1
TGCGCCAGCAGCGGGCTAGCGAGCAACAATGAGCAGTTCTTC
CASSGLASNNEQFF
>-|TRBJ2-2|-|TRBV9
TGTGCCAGCACCTCTAGCAGACCGAACACCGGGGAGCTGTTTTTT
CASTSSRPNTGELFF
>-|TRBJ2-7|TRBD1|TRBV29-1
TGCAGCGTTAAGGCCGGACAGGCTGTAACGCAGTACTTC
CSVKAGQAVTQYF
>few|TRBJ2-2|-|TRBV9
TGTGCCAGCAGCGTAGCGGGGTCCGGGGAGCTGTTTTTT
CASSVAGSGELFF
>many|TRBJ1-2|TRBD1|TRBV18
TGTGCCAGCTCACCCTCGACAGGGGCAGATGGCTACACCTTC
CASSPSTGADGYTF
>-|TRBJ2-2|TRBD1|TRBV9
TGTGCCAGCAGCCAAGCAGGGGGTTTAGGCGGGGAGCTGTTTTTT
CASSQAGGLGGELFF
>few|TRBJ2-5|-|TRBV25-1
TGTGCCAGCAGTGAATGGGGGGAAGAGACCCAGTACTTC
CASSEWGEETQYF